This T cell receptor (beta chain) was sequenced during a study of regulatory T cells in long-lasting Graves disease (dated by TCRdb to about 2021). For the study in its entirety: Newly diagnosed Graves' disease patients had taken antithyroid drugs for less than 3 months. Peripheral blood TCR sequencing and RNA sequencing compared persistent Graves' disease patients with newly diagnosed Graves' disease patients. The study took place in China and was registered as a clinical trial. TCR sequencing covered around 13 persistent and roughly 20 newly diagnosed Graves' disease patients, around 35 samples in total. General study outcomes and caveats: A larger number of public clonotypes was shared among persistent patients (approximately 3,000) than among newly diagnosed patients (roughly 970). Peripheral blood alone was examined, since thyroid tissue, which constituted the primary lesion, could not be accessed. Compared with newly diagnosed patients, patients with persistent Graves' disease had lower TCR Shannon entropy and fewer highly expanded clones, which suggests clonal expansion. The authors acknowledged the small sample size as a limitation that may reduce accuracy. Persistent disease showed preferential use of TRBV28, TRBJ1-2 and TRBJ2-5, whereas newly diagnosed disease favored TRBV20-1 and TRBJ2-1. Sequencing and analysis were restricted to the TCR beta chain.

Relative to germline, V is missing 6 bases and J is missing 2 bases, with 10 bases of the junction outside any gene match. The germline V gene (reference sequence) yields DFQATT for CDR1 and SNEGSKA for CDR2. The CDR3 holds 15 amino acids from the cysteine to the phenylalanine. Only the CDR3 DNA is retained, 45 bases long and in frame from the first base. Library method: multiplex PCR. The instrument was an Illumina HiSeq 4000. To build TCR beta libraries, CDR3 regions were amplified by Arm-PCR using iRepertoire HTBI primers. Before sequencing, the PCR products went through gel purification. As for how the authors treated the data: A total of under 80 TRBV and under 15 TRBJ segments were identified across samples and were used for gene usage analysis of CDR3 amino acid clonotypes. Filtered high-quality paired reads were merged into contigs using COPE and FqMerger. Contigs were aligned with BLAST to IMGT TRBV, TRBD and TRBJ reference genes, and CDR3 was defined per IMGT. Any clonotype with a frequency above 0.1% was counted as a highly expanded clone. Shannon entropy served as the measure of repertoire diversity, while the Gini coefficient captured V-J evenness. Public clonotypes were defined as clonotypes shared by more than one individual. TCRdb handled the public reads itself, with Q25 trimming in fastp and clone calling in MiXCR, and kept productive beta chains. Here each entry gathers all rows of one CDR3 protein and keeps the most common genes and DNA. The V and J calls come from TCRdb's annotation, not from the publication. The sample table contains about 530,000 distinct CDR3 sequences; only one count was recorded for approximately 16% of them. Of the sample, 20% to 25% falls within the top ten clones.

As for this clonotype: Its antigen remains undetermined. No much larger clone exists at a distance of one base, and base qualities are not known.

The time point label corresponds to: newly diagnosed GD, antithyroid drugs for less than 3 months. For both TCR sequencing and RNA sequencing, RNA was extracted from PBMCs using TRIzol. Graves' disease was diagnosed according to American Thyroid Association guidelines. Recruitment of patients was carried out at an endocrinology department in Xi'an, China. From each patient, approximately 9 milliliters of peripheral blood was collected into an EDTA anticoagulant tube. Ficoll Paque Plus density gradient separation was used to isolate PBMCs, and no additional T cell sorting was done. RNA quality was checked with an Agilent 2100 Bioanalyzer and agarose gel, and concentration with a NanoDrop 2000. The sample was also reused in another study, on T cells in Graves' hyperthyroidism and ophthalmopathy. From that second study: A patient counted as having stable Graves' hyperthyroidism if no progression to ophthalmopathy occurred over 18 months of follow-up. Hyperthyroidism patients were newly diagnosed, with disease duration under 2 months, and aged 18 to 65 years. Patients with uncontrolled infections, other autoimmune diseases, pregnancy or lactation were excluded. Diagnoses were established on the basis of clinical symptoms, serum thyroxine and TRAb, thyroid ultrasound, and orbital computed tomography. For the first round of RT-PCR on the TCR CDR3, the HTBI primer set was used together with the Qiagen OneStep RT-PCR kit. Blood samples also contained most of the expanded thyroid clonotypes (frequency above 0.001), which suggests that blood repertoires may reflect thyroid immune responses. In cross-validation, a model built on a 13 V-J signature told ophthalmopathy apart from stable hyperthyroidism with under 90% sensitivity and about 81% specificity, and in testing the same model reached 80%/75%. In validation, the model predicted progression to ophthalmopathy a median of around 6.5 months before onset, with over 55% sensitivity and roughly 72% specificity. To identify TCR V-J signatures that set the groups apart, the researchers used a discovery cohort of 95 to 100 patients, made up of 40 to 45 with Graves' ophthalmopathy and 57 with stable Graves' hyperthyroidism. Prospective prediction of ophthalmopathy was tested in an independent validation cohort of 18 hyperthyroidism patients and 15 to 17 patients who later progressed to ophthalmopathy. The approximately 98 discovery patients were randomly divided into training and test sets at a 7:3 ratio. In addition, the study compared T-cell repertoires in thyroid tissue and in blood from over 5 Graves' hyperthyroidism patients. Following sampling, methimazole starting at 30 mg daily was given to hyperthyroidism patients, and high-dose intravenous methylprednisolone was given to ophthalmopathy patients. The libraries were constructed in a second round of multiplex PCR and then size-selected and purified. Sequencing of the libraries was done on an Illumina HiSeq2000 using paired-end 100 bp reads. SOAPnuke was used to process the raw data, removing reads that contained adapters or uncalled bases, had a mean Phred below 15, or lacked an exact match to the constant primer or identifier. High-quality paired reads were merged using COPE v1.2.5, and each unique nucleotide sequence was defined as a clonotype. MiTCR v1.1 was used to align clonotypes to the IMGT TRBV, TRBD and TRBJ reference segments. Analysis was restricted to V-J combinations with a frequency above 0.0001, which covered 99.2% of repertoires. A TCS score was defined as the ratio of F50 (clonal expansion) to E x V (chaos), with BLOSUM62-based TCRdist applied between CDR3 peptides within each V-J. Welch's t-statistics and random forest reduced fewer than 600 V-J features to about 12, which were used in a naive Bayes classifier (R e1071). No statistical method was used to set the sample size in advance, and investigators knew the group allocation. TCR Vbeta CDR3 sequencing of 120 to 150 peripheral blood samples (approximately 44 ophthalmopathy, 75 to 85 hyperthyroidism and around 17 progressor patients) is reported in the paper.

The chain uses TRBV20-1 and TRBJ2-3; TRBD2 aligns with 8 central bases. This clonotype was obtained from a woman aged 35-65 years with Graves disease. Donor details come from another sample of the same person, matched by shared clones. The specimen was peripheral blood mononuclear cells (PBMCs), collected at new diagnosis, from a patient treated with antithyroid drugs. Here the CDR3 is given as CSAESGGGPTDTQYF. The sequenced DNA is TGCAGTGCCGAGAGCGGGGGCGGACCCACAGATACGCAGTATTTT.